This TCR beta chain was observed in a study of OX40 agonist ivuxolimab in advanced cancers. Study at large: Patients treated during dose escalation were battling hepatocellular carcinoma, melanoma, renal cell or head and neck cancer. A mean age of roughly 66 years, range about 20 to 79, was recorded, and more than 80% were male. Partial responses were seen in three patients, one with hepatocellular carcinoma and two with cutaneous melanoma.

The data were produced by immunoSEQ multiplex PCR, yet TCRdb's version contains in-frame clones alone and is incomplete. The sample carries approximately 60,000 clones, 83% recorded once. CDR3 length equals 15 residues. Per the germline V gene, CDR1 is SGHRS and CDR2 is YFSETQ. Losses at the gene ends were 4 bases for V and 2 bases for J; bases not matched to a gene: 9. Sequences were derived from CD4+ or CD8+ T cells sorted from blood, sampled in a trial of the OX40 agonist ivuxolimab. The receptor's source is an adult with an advanced solid tumor such as melanoma, head and neck, liver or kidney cancer. This sequence joins TRBV5-1 and TRBJ2-7, with 7 bases that match TRBD2. This chain's CDR3 is CASSPGAGEAYEQYF. The CDR3, as DNA: TGCGCCAGCAGCCCCGGGGCGGGAGAGGCCTACGAGCAGTACTTC.